This T cell receptor (beta chain) was obtained from a study of T-cell reconstitution after alpha-beta-depleted transplantation in children. Study results and limitations: High day-60 TCRbeta diversity in some patients came from surviving recipient T cells and thymic progenitors. The origin of alpha-beta T cells about two months after transplant was reportedly several hundred expanded graft clones.

V lost 4 bases and J lost 2, with 15 bases in between. Germline V gene data show CDR1 as SGHRS and CDR2 as YFSETQ. The CDR3 has 16 residues. This clonotype was detected only a few times. Its antigen remains unidentified. TCRbeta library preparation incorporated unique molecular identifiers. One entry per CDR3 protein results from TCRdb running MiXCR on the PCR reads. The sample shows 670,000 or so distinct CDR3 sequences, under 15% of them seen only once. The sequence derives from a girl aged 2 to 9 with congenital amegakaryocytic thrombocytopenia, due to receive a stem cell transplant. J is TRBJ2-2 and V is TRBV5-1; TRBD2 is a possible D gene (6 bases). The specimen comprised PBMCs, sampled before TCRalphabeta/CD19-depleted stem cell transplant. CDR3 region: CASSQEGGLNTGELFF. For the CDR3, the DNA is TGCGCCAGCAGCCAGGAGGGTGGACTAAACACCGGGGAGCTGTTTTTT.